This is a list of T cell receptor beta chains from one sample in a study of early T cells in non-severe SARS-CoV-2 infection. From the 5' RACE reads, TCRdb called clonotypes with MiXCR, one entry per CDR3 protein. The sample includes tens of thousands of distinct CDR3 sequences, about 6.2% of them seen just once. The sequencing sample was made of whole blood. The receptors shown here come from an adult who was a healthcare worker with PCR-confirmed SARS-CoV-2 infection or an uninfected control (not recorded which). CDR3s include the opening cysteine and the closing phenylalanine or tryptophan. The D gene is left open where the match is weak. Rows may omit the clone size; those that give it use once, few, many or a size class.

cdr3_nt | cdr3_aa | v_call | clone_size | d_call | j_call
TGTGCCAGCAGCCCGGAACAAGGGAACGAGCAGTACTTC | CASSPEQGNEQYF | TRBV7-6 | few | NA | TRBJ2-7
TGTGCCAGCAAGCGGAGGGCGGTACAAGAGACCCAGTACTTC | CASKRRAVQETQYF | TRBV2 | NA | NA | TRBJ2-5
TGTGCCAGCAGGCGAAGCAATGAGCAGTTCTTC | CASRRSNEQFF | TRBV6-5 | NA | NA | TRBJ2-1
TGTGCCAGCAGTCACGACAGCAACACTGAAGCTTTCTTT | CASSHDSNTEAFF | TRBV7-9 | NA | NA | TRBJ1-1
TGCAGCGTTCAAGGGGGACCCAGCACAGATACGCAGTATTTT | CSVQGGPSTDTQYF | TRBV29-1 | few | NA | TRBJ2-3
TGTGCCAGCAGTCTTCAGGGGTCCCCCTACGAGCAGTACTTC | CASSLQGSPYEQYF | TRBV12-3/TRBV12-4 | few | NA | TRBJ2-7
TGTGCCAGCAGTTACGGGCTCGCGACCATATATTTT | CASSYGLATIYF | TRBV6-2/TRBV6-3 | NA | NA | TRBJ1-3
TGTGCCAGCAGGCCTAGACAGGGAGATGGCTACACCTTC | CASRPRQGDGYTF | TRBV12-3/TRBV12-4 | medium-sized | TRBD1 | TRBJ1-2
TGTGCCAGCAGCGGGAACACTGAAGCTTTCTTT | CASSGNTEAFF | TRBV28 | many | NA | TRBJ1-1
TGTGCCACCGAGGAGCTGGGAAAACTGTTTTTT | CATEELGKLFF | TRBV7-9 | NA | NA | TRBJ1-4
TGTGCCAGCAGCAGTGATGCCAAAACAGGGTCTGGCTACACCTTC | CASSSDAKTGSGYTF | TRBV5-4 | few | NA | TRBJ1-2
TGTGCCAGCAGCCCAGGACACGGATCCTACGAGCAGTACTTC | CASSPGHGSYEQYF | TRBV28 | few | NA | TRBJ2-7
TGTGCCAGCAGTCCTCTAGCGGGAACCCCCTACAATGAGCAGTTCTTC | CASSPLAGTPYNEQFF | TRBV27 | NA | TRBD2 | TRBJ2-1
TGTGCCAGCTCACCAGACAGGGGCAATGGCTACACCTTC | CASSPDRGNGYTF | TRBV18 | few | TRBD1 | TRBJ1-2
TGTGCCAGCAGTTTCCTAGCGGGCACAGATACGCAGTATTTT | CASSFLAGTDTQYF | TRBV12-3/TRBV12-4 | many | TRBD2 | TRBJ2-3
TGTGCCAGCAGGACAGGGGGAGAGCCCCAGCATTTT | CASRTGGEPQHF | TRBV12-3/TRBV12-4 | NA | TRBD1 | TRBJ1-5
TGCGCCAGCAGCTCGGACCCCAAGAGCACAGATACGCAGTATTTT | CASSSDPKSTDTQYF | TRBV5-1 | many | NA | TRBJ2-3
TGTGCCAGCAGCTACGGACGGGACAATGAGCAGTTCTTC | CASSYGRDNEQFF | TRBV7-2 | NA | NA | TRBJ2-1
TGCAGTGCTACCGGGGACTCAACGATTTCAGATACGCAGTATTTT | CSATGDSTISDTQYF | TRBV20-1 | many | NA | TRBJ2-3
TGTGCCACCGGCCGGTATCTAGGCGGCTACACCTTC | CATGRYLGGYTF | TRBV15 | NA | NA | TRBJ1-2
TGCGCCAGCAGTTCGACTAGCGGGAGTAATGAGCAGTTCTTC | CASSSTSGSNEQFF | TRBV5-1 | few | TRBD2 | TRBJ2-1
TGTGCCAGCAGCTTAAGCGGGGCGAATGAAGCTTTCTTT | CASSLSGANEAFF | TRBV7-9 | few | NA | TRBJ1-1
TGTGCCAGCAGCCAACACCCGGGACAAGAAGCTTTCTTT | CASSQHPGQEAFF | TRBV14 | few | NA | TRBJ1-1
TGTGCCAGCAGGACAGCACAAGAGACCCAGTACTTC | CASRTAQETQYF | TRBV7-8 | many | NA | TRBJ2-5
TGTGCCAGCAGCGTGAGCCCACGGGGCGCGACCTACGAGCAGTACTTC | CASSVSPRGATYEQYF | TRBV9 | NA | NA | TRBJ2-7
TGTGCCAGCAGCTTATCCGACAGGGAGCAGTTCTTC | CASSLSDREQFF | TRBV7-9 | NA | NA | TRBJ2-1
TGCAGTGCTAGACAGGGGGCGGCTCAAGAGACCCAGTACTTC | CSARQGAAQETQYF | TRBV20-1 | many | TRBD1 | TRBJ2-5
TGTGCCAGCAGTGAACGGGCCCACTCCTACGAGCAGTACTTC | CASSERAHSYEQYF | TRBV6-1 | once | NA | TRBJ2-7
TGTGCCAGCAGCTCAGTCGGGGGGCAGTACTTC | CASSSVGGQYF | TRBV7-9 | many | NA | TRBJ2-7
TGTGCCAGCAGGAGACAGATTAGCAATCAGCCCCAGCATTTT | CASRRQISNQPQHF | TRBV28 | few | NA | TRBJ1-5
TGTGCCAGCAGACGACCGACTAGCGGGAGGGCCGGGACCGACAATGAGCAGTTCTTC | CASRRPTSGRAGTDNEQFF | TRBV28 | NA | TRBD2 | TRBJ2-1
TGTGCCAGCTCACCGGGACTACAAAATGAGCAGTTCTTC | CASSPGLQNEQFF | TRBV18 | few | TRBD2 | TRBJ2-1
TGTGCCAGCAGGCCCGTGGTGGGGGAGTGGGTTAATCAGCCCCAGCATTTT | CASRPVVGEWVNQPQHF | TRBV28 | many | NA | TRBJ1-5
TGTGCCTGGGGGAGGGAAAAACTGTTTTTT | CAWGREKLFF | TRBV30 | NA | NA | TRBJ1-4
TGTGCCAGCAGCCCCAGGCAGGGGGACTATCTGCCCAATTCACCCCTCCACTTT | CASSPRQGDYLPNSPLHF | TRBV7-8 | few | TRBD1 | TRBJ1-6
TGCAGTGCCGCGCAAATCGGACAGAGTGGAGAGCAGTACTTC | CSAAQIGQSGEQYF | TRBV20-1 | NA | NA | TRBJ2-7
TGCGCCAGCAGCCAAGAGGGAGGGAGGGTCACCGGGGAGCTGTTTTTT | CASSQEGGRVTGELFF | TRBV4-3 | NA | TRBD2 | TRBJ2-2
TGTGCCAGCAGCTGGGACTGGGCCACCTACGAGCAGTACTTC | CASSWDWATYEQYF | TRBV7-2 | NA | NA | TRBJ2-7
TGCGCCAGCAGCCATTTAGCGGGAGGACAGGGGGGCACCGGTTGGACCCAGTACTTC | CASSHLAGGQGGTGWTQYF | TRBV4-1 | few | NA | TRBJ2-5
TGTGCCAGCAGCCCCCCCCCGCCCGACTCCTATAATTCACCCCTCCACTTT | CASSPPPPDSYNSPLHF | TRBV11-2 | few | NA | TRBJ1-6
TGTGCCAGCAGCTTTAGAGGGCGCCGGGACTTCTACGAGCAGTACTTC | CASSFRGRRDFYEQYF | TRBV11-2 | many | NA | TRBJ2-7
TGTGCCAGCTCACCAACCGCGGGCCCTAACTCCTACGAGCAGTACTTC | CASSPTAGPNSYEQYF | TRBV18 | many | NA | TRBJ2-7
TGTGCCAGCACCTCCCCAACGGAGGTTGATGAGCAGTTCTTC | CASTSPTEVDEQFF | TRBV28 | many | NA | TRBJ2-1
TGTGCCAGCAGCTTAGCGGAGGGACTAAACACAGATACGCAGTATTTT | CASSLAEGLNTDTQYF | TRBV7-8 | many | TRBD2 | TRBJ2-3
TGCAGCGTTGAAGTCCCCCCGGGACAGTCCTATGGCTACACCTTC | CSVEVPPGQSYGYTF | TRBV29-1 | many | TRBD1 | TRBJ1-2
TGTGCCAGCTCACCACTAGCGAAAGAGACCCAGTACTTC | CASSPLAKETQYF | TRBV18 | NA | NA | TRBJ2-5
TGTGCCAGCAGCTTGTCTGGGTCCTCAAAAGAGACCCAGTACTTC | CASSLSGSSKETQYF | TRBV11-2 | many | NA | TRBJ2-5
TGTGCCAGCAGCCGGGGACCGGGACAGACCTATGGCTACACCTTC | CASSRGPGQTYGYTF | TRBV3-1 | many | TRBD1 | TRBJ1-2
TGTGCCAGCACTAACACAGATACGCAGTATTTT | CASTNTDTQYF | TRBV14 | many | NA | TRBJ2-3
TGTGCCAGCAGGAACCCTGATGACAGGGGAGGGACTGAAGCTTTCTTT | CASRNPDDRGGTEAFF | TRBV11-2 | NA | TRBD1 | TRBJ1-1
TGTGCCAGCAGTCAGCCGACTAGCGGTCTTTCCTACGAGCAGTACTTC | CASSQPTSGLSYEQYF | TRBV6-6 | NA | TRBD2 | TRBJ2-7
TGTGCCAGCAGCCGAGGAGCTCCCTACGAGCAGTACTTC | CASSRGAPYEQYF | TRBV7-2 | NA | NA | TRBJ2-7